The 30 T cell receptor beta chains given below trace back to one sample, sequenced in a study of blood T cell repertoires in COVID-19. Sequenced by immunoSEQ multiplex PCR; TCRdb stores in-frame clones only, minus some. The sample includes tens of thousands of clones, about four fifths of them seen just once. The sample was peripheral blood. The receptors come from a man aged 70 or older with COVID-19, enrolled during active disease.

The rearrangement uses TRBV29-1 and TRBJ2-3; D is unclear. The CDR3 runs to 11 residues. Trimming cost V 7 bases and J 3 bases, with 8 bases left between them. Germline V lookup: CDR1 SQVTM, CDR2 ANQGSEA. The CDR3 is CSGTETDTQYF. The DNA of the CDR3 is TGCAGCGGAACTGAGACAGATACGCAGTATTTT.

This chain connects TRBV6-6 to TRBJ1-1; D is unclear. The germline CDR1 and CDR2 sequences are MNHNY and SVGAGI (reference sequence). This CDR3 contains 12 residues. DNA for the CDR3: TGTGCAGCGGTTTGGGGAGACACTGAAGCTTTCTTT. Amino acids: CAAVWGDTEAFF.

V is TRBV3-1 (or the pseudogene TRBV3-2) and J is TRBJ1-4, with a tentative D call TRBD1 (6 bases). V lost 5 bases and J lost 4, with 17 bases in between. The CDR3 is 16 amino acids. Germline CDR1 is LGHDT and CDR2 is YNNKEL (reference sequence). The CDR3 sequence is CASSFSLGRGNEKLFF. Here the CDR3 DNA reads TGTGCCAGCAGCTTTTCGTTGGGCAGGGGTAATGAAAAACTGTTTTTT.

This clone was recorded a few times. The chain recombines TRBV3-1 (or the pseudogene TRBV3-2) with TRBJ2-1, with 11 nucleotides matching TRBD2. V lost 3 bases to trimming and J lost 8 bases; unmatched junction nucleotides: 6. CDR3 length: 15 residues. The V gene's germline CDR1 is LGHDT and CDR2 YNNKEL (reference sequence). For the CDR3, the DNA is TGTGCCAGCAGCCATACTAGCGGGAGCGCAGATGAGCAGTTCTTC. It encodes CASSHTSGSADEQFF.

There are a few counts of this clone. The chain employs TRBV6-4 and TRBJ2-1, with TRBD1 matching 7 bases. V shed 6 bases and J 3 bases; nucleotides not matched to a gene: 8. The CDR3 has 15 amino acids. CDR1 and CDR2 from the germline V gene are MRHNA and SNTAGT. The CDR3 nucleotides read TGTGCCAGCAGAGGCGACACAGGGGACTACAATGAGCAGTTCTTC. This sequence encodes CASRGDTGDYNEQFF.

The chain couples TRBV3-1 (or the pseudogene TRBV3-2) to TRBJ1-1; perhaps TRBD1 as D (6 bases). The CDR3 covers 15 residues. V lost 4 bases to trimming and J lost 7 bases, with 19 bases between them. Germline CDR1 reads LGHDT; CDR2 reads YNNKEL (reference sequence). The CDR3 is CASSPTITTGNEAFF. DNA for the CDR3: TGTGCCAGCAGCCCTACGATCACCACAGGGAATGAAGCTTTCTTT.

The chain carries TRBV27 and TRBJ2-7, with 10 nucleotides matching TRBD1. The CDR3 length is 14 residues. Per the germline V gene, CDR1 is MNHEY and CDR2 is SMNVEV (reference sequence). Losses at the gene ends were 2 bases for V and 4 bases for J; bases not matched to a gene: 2. The CDR3 here is CASSLQGQGYEQYF. The DNA for the CDR3 is TGTGCCAGCAGTTTACAGGGACAGGGGTACGAGCAGTACTTC.

The V call is TRBV7-9, the J call TRBJ1-2; TRBD1 is a possible D gene (6 bases). The germline V and J ends were trimmed by 6 bases and 2 bases, with 13 bases remaining between them. CDR3 length: 14 residues. The germline gives CDR1 SEHNR, CDR2 FQNEAQ (reference sequence). The CDR3 here is CASSPNRANYGYTF. The CDR3 DNA reads as TGTGCCAGCAGTCCTAACAGGGCCAACTATGGCTACACCTTC.

This chain joins TRBV27 and TRBJ1-2, with D possibly TRBD1 on 6 matching bases. CDR3 length: 13 amino acids. V lost 6 bases to trimming and J lost 4 bases, with 12 bases between them. Germline V lookup: CDR1 MNHEY, CDR2 SMNVEV (reference sequence). CDR3 sequence reads: CASSSGQGYGYTF. The CDR3 bases are TGTGCCAGCAGCTCGGGACAAGGCTATGGCTACACCTTC.

The V gene is TRBV28, the J gene TRBJ1-5, with unresolved D. Germline V lookup: CDR1 MDHEN, CDR2 SYDVKM. This CDR3 is 15 amino acids long. V was clipped by 1 base and J by 4 bases, with 11 bases between them. The CDR3: CASSLYVTVNQPQHF. The CDR3 DNA reads TGTGCCAGCAGTTTATACGTAACAGTTAATCAGCCCCAGCATTTT.

This clone has just one count. The CDR3 loop reads CASSYRGGAYEQYF. The CDR3 DNA reads as TGTGCCAGCAGCTACCGGGGGGGAGCCTACGAGCAGTACTTC. The chain recombines TRBV11-2 with TRBJ2-7; 8 bases agree with TRBD2. This CDR3 has 14 residues. V lost 4 bases, J lost 2 bases, and 4 bases stayed unmatched. CDR1 is SGHAT and CDR2 is FQNNGV in the germline V gene.

The rearrangement uses TRBV5-6 and TRBJ1-4; 8 nucleotides match TRBD1. The V gene's germline CDR1 is SGHDT and CDR2 YYEEEE. The CDR3 extends over 17 amino acids. Trimming cost V 0 bases and J 9 bases; bases outside gene matches: 13. CDR3 nucleotides: TGTGCCAGCAGCTTGGGACCCACAGGACAGGGTTTTAAAAAACTGTTTTTT. This sequence encodes CASSLGPTGQGFKKLFF.

This chain connects TRBV28 to TRBJ2-2; 10 positions agree with TRBD1. V lost 8 bases, J lost 6 bases, and 9 bases stayed unmatched. Germline lookup yields CDR1 MDHEN and CDR2 SYDVKM. The CDR3 has 15 residues. The CDR3 nucleotides read TGTGCCAGCTCCCACTCGGGACAGGGGTCCGGGGAGCTGTTTTTT. It codes for CASSHSGQGSGELFF.

The CDR3 bases are TGTGCCAGCAGCTTAGCCTTTCCGGACTCGTCAAACATTCAGTACTTC. It codes for CASSLAFPDSSNIQYF. V and J are TRBV7-9 and TRBJ2-4, with a tentative D call TRBD2 (5 bases). This CDR3 comprises 16 residues. V lost 0 bases, J lost 6 bases, and 15 bases lay in between. Germline V gene lookup returns CDR1 SEHNR and CDR2 FQNEAQ (reference sequence).

The CDR3 sequence is CASSQPLGGRLSYEQYF. In nucleotides, the CDR3 is TGCGCCAGCAGCCAACCTCTGGGGGGACGGCTGTCCTACGAGCAGTACTTC. This rearrangement joins TRBV4-1 to TRBJ2-7, with D perhaps TRBD2 (6 bases). With 2 bases removed from V and 1 base from J, the gap between germline ends came to 18 bases. The CDR3 runs 17 residues. CDR1 is MGHRA and CDR2 is YSYEKL in the germline V gene.

The rearrangement links TRBV11-3 to TRBJ1-1; D is possibly TRBD1 (5 bases). Germline V gene data show CDR1 as SGHNT and CDR2 as YENEEA. The CDR3 totals 12 residues. V was shortened by 3 bases and J by 8 bases, with 10 bases between the two germline ends. The CDR3 DNA follows: TGTGCCAGCAGCTTCTCCCGGGGGGAAGCTTTCTTT. Protein sequence: CASSFSRGEAFF. The full variable domain, completed using reference TRBV11-3 and TRBJ1-1, is EAGVVQSPRYKIIEKKQPVAFWCNPISGHNTLYWYLQNLGQGPELLIRYENEEAVDDSQLPKDRFSAERLKGVDSTLKIQPAELGDSAVYLCASSFSRGEAFFGQGTRLTVV.

The chain is built from TRBV10-3 and TRBJ1-2; the match to TRBD1 covers 8 bases. Germline trimming cut 0 bases from V and 7 bases from J; bases unmatched to any gene: 7. The CDR3 sequence is 15 residues long. The germline V gene has CDR1 ENHRY and CDR2 SYGVKD. CDR3 nucleotides: TGTGCCATCAGTGAGTCTCGGCAGGGGGCGCTTGGCTACACCTTC. It codes for CAISESRQGALGYTF.

This chain joins TRBV5-1 and TRBJ2-2; possible D gene TRBD2, 5 bases. The CDR3 consists of 17 residues. V gave up 0 bases and J gave up 4 bases, with 16 bases separating them. Germline V gene lookup returns CDR1 SGHRS and CDR2 YFSETQ. CDR3 bases: TGCGCCAGCAGCTTGGGTATGGCCAGCGGCCCCACCGGGGAGCTGTTTTTT. It codes for CASSLGMASGPTGELFF. Looking up the rest from reference TRBV5-1 and TRBJ2-2 gives the full variable domain: KAGVTQTPRYLIKTRGQQVTLSCSPISGHRSVSWYQQTPGQGLQFLFEYFSETQRNKGNFPGRFSGRQFSNSRSEMNVSTLELGDSALYLCASSLGMASGPTGELFFGEGSRLTVL.

The CDR3 protein is CASSLFGTENTEAFF. The CDR3 DNA sequence: TGTGCCAGCAGTTTATTCGGGACAGAGAACACTGAAGCTTTCTTT. V usage is TRBV27 and J usage is TRBJ1-1; 7 bases agree with TRBD1. Germline V gene data show CDR1 as MNHEY and CDR2 as SMNVEV (reference sequence). V shed 1 base and J 1 base; nucleotides not matched to a gene: 3. This CDR3 spans 15 amino acids.

A single count supports this clone. V gene TRBV11-2 combines with J gene TRBJ2-1, with 9 bases identical to TRBD1. The ends lost 5 bases at V and 6 bases at J; junction bases unmatched: 14. The germline V gene has CDR1 SGHAT and CDR2 FQNNGV. This CDR3 spans 17 amino acids. The CDR3 nucleotides read TGTGCCAGCAGCCGGACGTCCGGGACAGGGAGGGGCAATGAGCAGTTCTTC. Encoded protein: CASSRTSGTGRGNEQFF.

The chain combines TRBV14 with TRBJ2-1, with no clear D. With 0 bases removed from V and 10 bases from J, the gap between germline ends came to 22 bases. Germline-derived CDR1 and CDR2 are SGHDN and FVKESK. The CDR3 extends over 17 amino acids. Here the CDR3 reads CASSQDIPALRRSEQFF. In DNA form, the CDR3 reads TGTGCCAGCAGCCAAGACATTCCGGCCCTGCGCCGGAGCGAGCAGTTCTTC.

This rearrangement joins TRBV28 to TRBJ2-7; 9 bases line up with TRBD2. Per germline, CDR1 MDHEN and CDR2 SYDVKM. With V trimmed by 6 bases and J by 4 bases, 10 bases remained unmatched. The CDR3 covers 15 residues. The CDR3 loop is CASSQGGLAGYEQYF. CDR3 in DNA: TGTGCCAGCAGCCAAGGGGGACTAGCAGGGTACGAGCAGTACTTC.

V usage is TRBV4-2 and J usage is TRBJ2-6, with TRBD1 matching over 7 bases. The ends lost 4 bases at V and 2 bases at J; junction bases unmatched: 14. Germline CDR1 and CDR2: LGHNA and YNFKEQ. CDR3 length: 19 residues. CDR3 coding DNA: TGTGCCAGCAGCCGCCTTGTACAGGGGTTCATAGCTGGGGCCAACGTCCTGACTTTC. Its translation is CASSRLVQGFIAGANVLTF.

The chain couples TRBV27 to TRBJ1-4; D might be TRBD1 (6 bases). The CDR3 has 16 amino acids. Trimming removed 2 bases at V and 5 bases at J, with 15 bases between. Germline values: CDR1 MNHEY, CDR2 SMNVEV (reference sequence). The CDR3 DNA is TGTGCCAGCAGTTTAAGGGGGGGGCGGATGAATGAAAAACTGTTTTTT. Protein sequence: CASSLRGGRMNEKLFF.

The chain recombines TRBV12-3 or TRBV12-4 with TRBJ1-2; D is possibly TRBD1 (5 bases). The V end lost 3 bases, the J end lost 6 bases, and 11 bases lay between the germline ends. CDR3 length equals 13 residues. The CDR3 nucleotides are TGTGCCAGCAGTTTCGGGGGGAGGAATGGCTACACCTTC. Its translation: CASSFGGRNGYTF.

This sequence joins TRBV2 and TRBJ1-5; 7 bases line up with TRBD1. The germline gives CDR1 SNHLY, CDR2 FYNNEI. This CDR3 comprises 16 residues. The trim removed 8 bases at V and 0 bases at J, leaving 10 bases unmatched. For the CDR3, the DNA is TGTGCCAGCTTAGGGGACAGCCCTTATAGCAATCAGCCCCAGCATTTT. Amino acid sequence: CASLGDSPYSNQPQHF.

The chain recombines TRBV19 with TRBJ2-7; D might be TRBD2 (5 bases). V was cut by 3 bases and J by 7 bases, with 13 bases left in between. Germline V lookup: CDR1 LNHDA, CDR2 SQIVND (reference sequence). The CDR3 has 13 amino acids. The CDR3 spells CASSITSSGEQYF. The CDR3 DNA reads as TGTGCCAGTAGTATCACCTCCAGCGGAGAGCAGTACTTC.

This clone appeared many times. The chain is built from TRBV12-5 and TRBJ2-5; D is perhaps TRBD1 (5 bases). This CDR3 comprises 12 residues. Trimming took 10 bases from V and 2 from J, leaving 11 bases between them. Germline V CDR1 and CDR2: LGHNT, FRNRAP. The CDR3 sequence: CATSRDQETQYF. In DNA, the CDR3 is TGTGCTACCAGCAGGGATCAAGAGACCCAGTACTTC. The whole variable domain, remainder taken from reference TRBV12-5 and TRBJ2-5, is DARVTQTPRHKVTEMGQEVTMRCQPILGHNTVFWYRQTMMQGLELLAYFRNRAPLDDSGMPKDRFSAEMPDATLATLKIQPSEPRDSAVYFCATSRDQETQYFGPGTRLLVL.

The gene calls are TRBV7-6 and TRBJ1-1; maybe TRBD1 (5 bases). In germline, CDR1 is SGHVS, CDR2 FNYEAQ. CDR3 length: 13 amino acids. V was pared by 6 bases and J by 2 bases, with 10 bases between. CDR3 sequence (DNA): TGTGCCAGCAGTCTGGACACAAACACTGAAGCTTTCTTT. This sequence encodes CASSLDTNTEAFF. The complete variable domain, with remaining parts taken from reference TRBV7-6 and TRBJ1-1, reads GAGVSQSPRYKVTKRGQDVALRCDPISGHVSLYWYRQALGQGPEFLTYFNYEAQQDKSGLPNDRFSAERPEGSISTLTIQRTEQRDSAMYRCASSLDTNTEAFFGQGTRLTVV.

The rearrangement uses TRBV11-2 and TRBJ1-1; 9 bases are shared with TRBD1. The junction had 4 bases not matched to a gene; V was cut back by 5 bases and J by 6 bases. In germline, CDR1 is SGHAT, CDR2 FQNNGV. The CDR3 is 13 residues long. The CDR3 bases are TGTGCCAGCAGCCTAGGGACAGGGCCTGAAGCTTTCTTT. It translates to CASSLGTGPEAFF.